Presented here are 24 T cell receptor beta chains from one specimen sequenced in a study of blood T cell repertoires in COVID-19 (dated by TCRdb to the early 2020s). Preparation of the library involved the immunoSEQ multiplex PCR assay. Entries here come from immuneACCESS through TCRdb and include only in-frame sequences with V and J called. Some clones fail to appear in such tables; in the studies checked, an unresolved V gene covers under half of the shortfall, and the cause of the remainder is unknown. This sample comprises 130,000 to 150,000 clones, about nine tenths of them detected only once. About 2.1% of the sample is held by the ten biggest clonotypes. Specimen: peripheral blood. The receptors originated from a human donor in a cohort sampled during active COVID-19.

The CDR3 DNA reads as TGTGCCAGCAGCTTCCCGGATCAGCCCCAGCATTTT. This codes for CASSFPDQPQHF. The V gene is TRBV7-8, the J gene TRBJ1-5; no definite D call. CDR3 length: 12 residues. Germline CDR1 reads SGHVS; CDR2 reads FQNEAQ. V was shortened by 3 bases and J by 5 bases, with 5 bases between the two germline ends.

CDR3 nucleotides: TGTGCCAGCAGCTCTGGACTAGCCACACAAGAGACCCAGTACTTC. This sequence encodes CASSSGLATQETQYF. The chain is built from TRBV11-3 and TRBJ2-5, with TRBD2 matching over 8 bases. Per the germline V gene, CDR1 is SGHNT and CDR2 is YENEEA. Trimming at V came to 4 bases and at J to 2 bases, leaving 6 bases not matched to a gene. This CDR3 contains 15 residues.

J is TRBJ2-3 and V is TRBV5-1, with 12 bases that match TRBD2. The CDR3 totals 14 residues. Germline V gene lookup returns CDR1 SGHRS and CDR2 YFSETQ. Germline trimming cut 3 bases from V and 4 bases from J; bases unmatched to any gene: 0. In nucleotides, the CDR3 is TGCGCCAGCAGCTCTAGCGGGGGGGCAGATACGCAGTATTTT. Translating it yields CASSSSGGADTQYF.

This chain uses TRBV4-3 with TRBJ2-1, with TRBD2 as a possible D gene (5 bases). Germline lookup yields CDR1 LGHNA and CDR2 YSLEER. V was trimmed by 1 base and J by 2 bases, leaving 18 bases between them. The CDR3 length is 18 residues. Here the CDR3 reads CASSQGFEGGLTYNEQFF. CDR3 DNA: TGCGCCAGCAGCCAAGGGTTTGAGGGTGGCCTTACCTACAATGAGCAGTTCTTC.

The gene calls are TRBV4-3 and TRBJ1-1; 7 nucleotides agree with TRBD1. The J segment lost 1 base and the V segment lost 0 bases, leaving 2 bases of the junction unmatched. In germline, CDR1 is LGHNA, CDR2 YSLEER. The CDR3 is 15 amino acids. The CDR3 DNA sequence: TGCGCCAGCAGCCAAGATTACAGGGGGAACACTGAAGCTTTCTTT. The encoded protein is CASSQDYRGNTEAFF.

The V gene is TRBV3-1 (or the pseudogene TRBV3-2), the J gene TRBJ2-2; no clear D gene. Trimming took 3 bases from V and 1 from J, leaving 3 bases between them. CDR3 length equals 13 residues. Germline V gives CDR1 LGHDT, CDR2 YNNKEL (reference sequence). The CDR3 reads CASSHLNTGELFF. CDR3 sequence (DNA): TGTGCCAGCAGCCACCTGAACACCGGGGAGCTGTTTTTT.

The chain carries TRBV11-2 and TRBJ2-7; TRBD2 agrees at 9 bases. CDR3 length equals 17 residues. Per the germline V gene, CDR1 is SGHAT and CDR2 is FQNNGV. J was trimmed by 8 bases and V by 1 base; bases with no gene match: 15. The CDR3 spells CASSLALSRRGGAKQYF. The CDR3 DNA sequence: TGTGCCAGCAGCTTAGCCCTATCGAGGCGGGGGGGCGCGAAGCAGTACTTC.

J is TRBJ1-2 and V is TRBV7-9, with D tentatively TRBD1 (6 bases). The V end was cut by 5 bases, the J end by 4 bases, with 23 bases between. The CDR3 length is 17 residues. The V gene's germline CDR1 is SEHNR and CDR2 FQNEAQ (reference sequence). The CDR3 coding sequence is TGTGCCAGCAGCGACACCTATATAATTACAGGGACCTATGGCTACACCTTC. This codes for CASSDTYIITGTYGYTF.

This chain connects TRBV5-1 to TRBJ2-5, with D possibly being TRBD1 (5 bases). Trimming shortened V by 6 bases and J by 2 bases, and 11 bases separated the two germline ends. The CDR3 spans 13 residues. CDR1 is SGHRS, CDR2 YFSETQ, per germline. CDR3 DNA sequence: TGCGCCAGCACCCGGACACCTCAAGAGACCCAGTACTTC. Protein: CASTRTPQETQYF.

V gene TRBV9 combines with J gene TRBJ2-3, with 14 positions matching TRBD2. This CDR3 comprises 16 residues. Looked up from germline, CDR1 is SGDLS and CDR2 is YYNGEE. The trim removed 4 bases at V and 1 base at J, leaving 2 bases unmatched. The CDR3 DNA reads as TGTGCCAGCAGCCTGGGACTAGCGGGGGGCACAGATACGCAGTATTTT. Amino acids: CASSLGLAGGTDTQYF.

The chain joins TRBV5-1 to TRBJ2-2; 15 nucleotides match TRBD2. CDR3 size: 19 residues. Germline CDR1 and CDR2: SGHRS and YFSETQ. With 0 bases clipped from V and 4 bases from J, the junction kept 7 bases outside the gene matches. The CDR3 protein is CASSLVGLAGGPGTGELFF. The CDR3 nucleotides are TGCGCCAGCAGCTTGGTCGGACTAGCGGGGGGGCCGGGCACCGGGGAGCTGTTTTTT.

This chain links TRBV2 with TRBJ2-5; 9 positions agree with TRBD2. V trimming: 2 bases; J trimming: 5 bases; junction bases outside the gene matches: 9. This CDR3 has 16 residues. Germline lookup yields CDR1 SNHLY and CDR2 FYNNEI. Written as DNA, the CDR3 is TGTGCCAGCAGTGAACTGGGTAGCGGGAGACAGGAGACCCAGTACTTC. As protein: CASSELGSGRQETQYF.

This CDR3 is CASSLKIDRSVNTEAFF. CDR3 DNA sequence: TGCGCCAGCAGCTTGAAGATTGACAGGTCAGTGAACACTGAAGCTTTCTTT. The chain joins TRBV5-1 to TRBJ1-1, with D perhaps TRBD1 (6 bases). The CDR3 contains 17 residues. The V end was cut by 1 base, the J end by 0 bases, with 16 bases between. Germline lookup yields CDR1 SGHRS and CDR2 YFSETQ. Together with reference TRBV5-1 and TRBJ1-1, the CDR3 gives the full variable domain: KAGVTQTPRYLIKTRGQQVTLSCSPISGHRSVSWYQQTPGQGLQFLFEYFSETQRNKGNFPGRFSGRQFSNSRSEMNVSTLELGDSALYLCASSLKIDRSVNTEAFFGQGTRLTVV.

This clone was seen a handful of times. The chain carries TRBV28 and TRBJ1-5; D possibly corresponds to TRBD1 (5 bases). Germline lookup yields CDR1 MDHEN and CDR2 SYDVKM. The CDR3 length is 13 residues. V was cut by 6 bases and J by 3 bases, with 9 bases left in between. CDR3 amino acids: CASRNRLNQPQHF. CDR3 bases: TGTGCCAGCAGAAACAGGCTCAATCAGCCCCAGCATTTT.

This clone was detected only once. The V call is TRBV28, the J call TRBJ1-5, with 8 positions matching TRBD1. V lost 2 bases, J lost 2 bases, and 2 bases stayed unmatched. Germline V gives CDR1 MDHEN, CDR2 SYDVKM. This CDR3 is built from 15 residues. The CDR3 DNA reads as TGTGCCAGCAGTTTACAGACAGGGGGCAATCAGCCCCAGCATTTT. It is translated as CASSLQTGGNQPQHF.

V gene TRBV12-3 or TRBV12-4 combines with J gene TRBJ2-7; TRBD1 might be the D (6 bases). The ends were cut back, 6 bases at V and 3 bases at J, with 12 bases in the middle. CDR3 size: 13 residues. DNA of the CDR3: TGTGCCAGCAGATACAGGGTGAACTACGAGCAGTACTTC. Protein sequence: CASRYRVNYEQYF.

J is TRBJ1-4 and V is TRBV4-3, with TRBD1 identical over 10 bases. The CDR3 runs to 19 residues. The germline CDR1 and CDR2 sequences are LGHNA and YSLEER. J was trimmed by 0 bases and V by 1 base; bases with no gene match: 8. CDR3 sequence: CASSQVIRGQGATNEKLFF. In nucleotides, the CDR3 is TGCGCCAGCAGCCAAGTTATCCGAGGACAGGGGGCAACTAATGAAAAACTGTTTTTT.

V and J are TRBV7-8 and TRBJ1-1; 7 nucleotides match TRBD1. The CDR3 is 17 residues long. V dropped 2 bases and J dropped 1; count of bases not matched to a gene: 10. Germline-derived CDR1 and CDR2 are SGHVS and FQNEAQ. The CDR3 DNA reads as TGTGCCAGCAGCTTACCCCAACAGGGGCCGGGGAACACTGAAGCTTTCTTT. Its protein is CASSLPQQGPGNTEAFF.

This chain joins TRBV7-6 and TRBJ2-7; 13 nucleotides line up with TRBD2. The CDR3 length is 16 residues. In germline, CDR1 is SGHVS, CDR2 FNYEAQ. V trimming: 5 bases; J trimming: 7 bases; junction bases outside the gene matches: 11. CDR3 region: CASSPRTTSGRGEQYF. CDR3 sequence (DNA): TGTGCCAGCAGCCCCCGAACTACTAGCGGGAGGGGAGAGCAGTACTTC.

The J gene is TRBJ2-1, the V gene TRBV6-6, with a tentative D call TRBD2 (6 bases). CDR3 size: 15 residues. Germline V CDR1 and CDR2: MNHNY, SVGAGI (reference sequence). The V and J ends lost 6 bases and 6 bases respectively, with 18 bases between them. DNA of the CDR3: TGTGCCAGCAGCCACGTTTGGCGGGAAGCCAATGAGCAGTTCTTC. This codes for CASSHVWREANEQFF.

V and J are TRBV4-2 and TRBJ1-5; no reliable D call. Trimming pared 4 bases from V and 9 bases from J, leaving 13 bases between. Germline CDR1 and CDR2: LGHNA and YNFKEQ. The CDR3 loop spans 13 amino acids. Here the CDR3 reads CASSLDTTRPQHF. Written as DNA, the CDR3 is TGTGCCAGCAGCCTAGACACGACTCGGCCCCAGCATTTT.

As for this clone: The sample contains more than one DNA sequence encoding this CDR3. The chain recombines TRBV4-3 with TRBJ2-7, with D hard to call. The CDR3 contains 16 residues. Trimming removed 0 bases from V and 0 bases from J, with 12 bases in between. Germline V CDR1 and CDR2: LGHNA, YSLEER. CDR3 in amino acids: CASSQDQLAGSYEQYF. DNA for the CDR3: TGCGCCAGCAGCCAAGACCAGCTGGCAGGCTCCTACGAGCAGTACTTC.

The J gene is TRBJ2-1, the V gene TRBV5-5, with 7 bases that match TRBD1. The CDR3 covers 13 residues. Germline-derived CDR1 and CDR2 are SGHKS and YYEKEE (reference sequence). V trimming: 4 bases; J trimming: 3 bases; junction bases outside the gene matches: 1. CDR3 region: CASSRDSYNEQFF. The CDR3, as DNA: TGTGCCAGCAGCCGGGACAGCTACAATGAGCAGTTCTTC.

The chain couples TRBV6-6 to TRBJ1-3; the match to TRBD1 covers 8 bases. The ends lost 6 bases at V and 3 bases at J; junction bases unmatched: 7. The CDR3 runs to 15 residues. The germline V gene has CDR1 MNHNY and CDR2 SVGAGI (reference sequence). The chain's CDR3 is CASRRRGQVGNTIYF. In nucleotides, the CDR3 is TGTGCCAGCAGACGTCGGGGACAGGTTGGAAACACCATATATTTT.